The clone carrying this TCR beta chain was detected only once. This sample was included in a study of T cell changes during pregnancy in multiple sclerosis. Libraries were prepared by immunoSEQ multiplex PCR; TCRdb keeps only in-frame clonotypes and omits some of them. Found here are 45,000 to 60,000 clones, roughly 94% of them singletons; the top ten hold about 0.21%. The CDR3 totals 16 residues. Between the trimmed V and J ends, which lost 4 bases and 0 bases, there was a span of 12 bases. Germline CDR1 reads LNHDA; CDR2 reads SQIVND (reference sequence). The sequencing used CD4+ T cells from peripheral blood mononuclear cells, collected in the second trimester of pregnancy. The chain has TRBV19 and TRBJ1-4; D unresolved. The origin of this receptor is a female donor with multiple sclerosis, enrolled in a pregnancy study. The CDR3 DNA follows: TGTGCCAGTAGTAGTGAGGTTTATTCAACTAATGAAAAACTGTTTTTT. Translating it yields CASSSEVYSTNEKLFF.